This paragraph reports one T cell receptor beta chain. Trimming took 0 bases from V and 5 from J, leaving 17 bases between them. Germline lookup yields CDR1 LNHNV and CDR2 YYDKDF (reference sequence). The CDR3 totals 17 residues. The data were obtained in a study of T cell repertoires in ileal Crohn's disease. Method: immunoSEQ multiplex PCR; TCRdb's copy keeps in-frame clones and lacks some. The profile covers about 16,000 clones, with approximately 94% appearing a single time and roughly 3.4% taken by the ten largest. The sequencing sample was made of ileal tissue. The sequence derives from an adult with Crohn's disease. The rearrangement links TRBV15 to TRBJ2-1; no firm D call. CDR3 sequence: CATSRDLSLETHNEQFF. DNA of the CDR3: TGTGCCACCAGCAGAGATCTAAGTTTGGAGACGCACAATGAGCAGTTCTTC.